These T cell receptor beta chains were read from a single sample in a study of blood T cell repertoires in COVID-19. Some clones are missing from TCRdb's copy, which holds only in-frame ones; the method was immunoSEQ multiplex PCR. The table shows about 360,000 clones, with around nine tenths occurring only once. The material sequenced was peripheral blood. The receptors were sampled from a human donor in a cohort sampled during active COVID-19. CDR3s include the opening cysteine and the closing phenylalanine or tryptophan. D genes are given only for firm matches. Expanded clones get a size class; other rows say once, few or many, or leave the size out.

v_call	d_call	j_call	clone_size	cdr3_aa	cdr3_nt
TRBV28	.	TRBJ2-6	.	CASSLTLSGANVLTF	TGTGCCAGCAGTCTAACCCTCTCTGGGGCCAACGTCCTGACTTTC
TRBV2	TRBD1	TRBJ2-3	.	CASSARTGGYWDTQYF	TGTGCCAGCAGCGCCCGGACAGGGGGCTATTGGGATACGCAGTATTTT
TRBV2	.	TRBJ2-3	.	CASSVRGPTTDTQYF	TGTGCCAGCAGTGTCAGGGGCCCGACAACGGATACGCAGTATTTT
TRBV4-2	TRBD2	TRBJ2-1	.	CASSPGLAGLLVNNEQFF	TGTGCCAGCAGCCCAGGACTAGCGGGGCTTCTCGTTAACAATGAGCAGTTCTTC
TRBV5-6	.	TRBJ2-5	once	CASSVRVPGETQYF	TGTGCCAGCAGCGTGAGGGTCCCTGGGGAGACCCAGTACTTC
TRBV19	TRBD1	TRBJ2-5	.	CASSIKGGIQETQYF	TGTGCCAGTAGTATAAAAGGGGGCATCCAAGAGACCCAGTACTTC
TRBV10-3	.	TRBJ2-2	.	CAISELGVRAGELFF	TGTGCCATCAGTGAGCTGGGAGTTCGAGCCGGGGAGCTGTTTTTT
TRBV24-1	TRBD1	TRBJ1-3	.	CATSSLQGASGNTIYF	TGTGCCACCAGCTCCTTACAGGGGGCCTCTGGAAACACCATATATTTT
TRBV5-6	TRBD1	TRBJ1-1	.	CASSPQGGPEAFF	TGTGCCAGCAGCCCCCAGGGGGGACCTGAAGCTTTCTTT
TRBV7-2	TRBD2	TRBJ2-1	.	CASSLAGGAHNEQFF	TGTGCCAGCAGCTTAGCCGGGGGGGCCCACAATGAGCAGTTCTTC
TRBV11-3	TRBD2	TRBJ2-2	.	CARRVTPGGMGTGELFF	TGTGCCCGCCGCGTAACTCCGGGGGGGATGGGGACCGGGGAGCTGTTTTTT
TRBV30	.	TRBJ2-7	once	CAWSRDRAYEQYF	TGTGCCTGGAGTCGCGACCGGGCCTACGAGCAGTACTTC
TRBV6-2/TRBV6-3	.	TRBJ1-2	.	CASSTPPLGVYGYTF	TGTGCCAGCAGTACCCCCCCCCTCGGGGTCTATGGCTACACCTTC
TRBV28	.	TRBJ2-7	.	CASSTAGRPDYEQYF	TGTGCCAGCAGTACTGCCGGCAGGCCCGACTACGAGCAGTACTTC
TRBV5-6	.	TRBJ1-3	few	CASSSQGIGGNTIYF	TGTGCCAGCAGCTCTCAGGGTATCGGTGGAAACACCATATATTTT
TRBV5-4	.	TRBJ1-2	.	CASSFVGGAFGYTF	TGTGCCAGCAGCTTCGTGGGAGGGGCCTTTGGCTACACCTTC
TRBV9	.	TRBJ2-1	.	CASSVGDGSNNEQFF	TGTGCCAGCAGCGTAGGGGACGGGAGCAACAATGAGCAGTTCTTC
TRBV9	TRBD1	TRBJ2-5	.	CASSRTGDETQYF	TGTGCCAGCAGCCGAACAGGGGACGAGACCCAGTACTTC
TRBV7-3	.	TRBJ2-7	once	CASSPLGAREQYF	TGTGCCAGCAGCCCTCTTGGGGCTAGGGAGCAGTACTTC
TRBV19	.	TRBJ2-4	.	CASRTHDRGAVHDIQYF	TGTGCCAGTAGAACTCATGACAGAGGAGCCGTCCATGACATTCAGTACTTC
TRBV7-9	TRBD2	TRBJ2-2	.	CASSTPGLAGGTKSGELFF	TGTGCCAGCAGTACTCCGGGACTAGCGGGAGGAACGAAGTCCGGGGAGCTGTTTTTT
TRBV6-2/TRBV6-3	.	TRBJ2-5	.	CASSPGERVQETQYF	TGTGCCAGCAGCCCTGGGGAGCGGGTACAAGAGACCCAGTACTTC
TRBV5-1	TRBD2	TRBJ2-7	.	CASAGGPQSYEQYF	TGCGCCAGCGCGGGGGGGCCCCAATCCTACGAGCAGTACTTC
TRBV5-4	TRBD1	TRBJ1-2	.	CASSPGTGGVGGYTF	TGTGCCAGCAGCCCCGGGACAGGGGGCGTAGGTGGCTACACCTTC
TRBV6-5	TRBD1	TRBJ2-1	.	CASSRTGRNEQFF	TGTGCCAGCAGCCGGACAGGGAGAAATGAGCAGTTCTTC
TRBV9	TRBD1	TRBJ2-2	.	CASSALTGWDTGELFF	TGTGCCAGCAGCGCCCTGACAGGGTGGGACACCGGGGAGCTGTTTTTT
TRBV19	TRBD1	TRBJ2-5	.	CASSSLDRGETQYF	TGTGCCAGTAGTTCCTTGGACAGGGGAGAGACCCAGTACTTC